The sequence of this TCR beta chain was determined in a study of blood T cell repertoires in COVID-19 (dated by TCRdb to the early 2020s). Turning to the overall study: Collaborator samples came from the United States, Italy and Spain and covered acute and convalescent phases of COVID-19. The samples were drawn from the first 160 participants of the ongoing ImmuneRACE study and from about 1,200 subjects provided by 6 global collaborators. Deeply sampled blood TCRbeta repertoires from subjects exposed to, actively infected with, or recovered from COVID-19 were included in the dataset. The material from the prospective study consisted of cDNA or gDNA derived from T cells, B-cell-depleted T cells, or PBMCs. The repertoires were released in a freely available public database meant as a resource for research on the immune response to SARS-CoV-2. HLA class I and class II types, where available, came from metadata supplied by the sample provider rather than from assay-based typing. Nearly every sample came with metadata listing a de-identified subject ID, COVID-19 status, age in years and sex.

With regard to this clone: There is no known antigen for this receptor. Base quality data are lacking; no much larger clone is found one base away.

TCRbeta CDR3 regions were amplified from genomic DNA by means of the immunoSEQ Assay, a bias-controlled multiplex PCR. Per the original workflow: The number of nucleated cells in each sample was estimated by amplification of reference gene primers within the assay. Sequence reads were collapsed and filtered to measure the absolute abundance of every unique TCRbeta CDR3 rearrangement. For each sample, productive Simpson clonality was calculated as the square root of Simpson's diversity index over productive rearrangements. This immuneACCESS table, as held by TCRdb, lists in-frame sequences with V and J called but not all clones. Of the missing ones, under half trace to an unresolved V gene in checked studies; the others have no known cause. That table furnishes V, J and clone size, whereas the DNA furnished D and trimming. The sample contains some 250,000 clones, about 90% of them found a single time. The ten biggest clones cover 0.95% to 1.5% of the sample.

Broad study findings and their caveats: The quantity of clinical and demographic metadata differed by source and by participant and was supplied without curation.

Participants in the prospective study were aged roughly 18 to 95 years, lived in 24 United States geographic areas, and enrolled through a virtual design. Cohort assignment in the prospective study relied on participant-reported clinical history from a screening survey and a study questionnaire. In the prospective study, mobile phlebotomists collected whole blood, serum and a nasopharyngeal or oropharyngeal swab from each participant. Participants in the prospective study had the option to provide additional blood draws and questionnaires over a roughly two-month period. Blood samples from the prospective study were shipped frozen or at room temperature prior to DNA extraction. The CDR3 covers 15 residues, taking in both the cysteine and the phenylalanine. Left in the record is the CDR3 DNA by itself, 45 bases read in frame from the first base. Deletion took 10 bases off V and 0 bases off J, with a span of 14 bases between the germline ends. The germline V gene provides CDR1 KGHDR and CDR2 SFDVKD.

The receptor comes from a human donor in a cohort exposed to, infected with or recovered from COVID-19 (not recorded which). The donor label of this sample is uncertain. The chain employs TRBV24-1 and TRBJ2-2; the best D guess is TRBD1, with 5 bases matching. Sequencing used PBMCs or T cells enriched from blood (not recorded which). The DNA sequence is given as TGTGCCACAAAAGCAGGGAATACGAACACCGGGGAGCTGTTTTTT. This yields the protein CATKAGNTNTGELFF.